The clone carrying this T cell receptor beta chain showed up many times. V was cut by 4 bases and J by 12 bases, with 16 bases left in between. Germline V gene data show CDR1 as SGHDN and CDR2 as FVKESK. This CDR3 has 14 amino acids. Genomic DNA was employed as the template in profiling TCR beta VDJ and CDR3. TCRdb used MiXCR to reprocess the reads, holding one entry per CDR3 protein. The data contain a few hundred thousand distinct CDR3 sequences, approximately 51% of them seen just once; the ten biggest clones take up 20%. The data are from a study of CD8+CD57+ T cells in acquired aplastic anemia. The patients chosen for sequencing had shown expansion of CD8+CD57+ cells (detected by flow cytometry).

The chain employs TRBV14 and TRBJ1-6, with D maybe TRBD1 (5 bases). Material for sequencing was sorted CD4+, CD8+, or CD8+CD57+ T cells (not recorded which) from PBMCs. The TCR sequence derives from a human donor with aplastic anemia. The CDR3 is CASSLSQLREPLHF. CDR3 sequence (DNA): TGTGCCAGCAGCCTTTCGCAACTCAGGGAACCCCTCCACTTT.